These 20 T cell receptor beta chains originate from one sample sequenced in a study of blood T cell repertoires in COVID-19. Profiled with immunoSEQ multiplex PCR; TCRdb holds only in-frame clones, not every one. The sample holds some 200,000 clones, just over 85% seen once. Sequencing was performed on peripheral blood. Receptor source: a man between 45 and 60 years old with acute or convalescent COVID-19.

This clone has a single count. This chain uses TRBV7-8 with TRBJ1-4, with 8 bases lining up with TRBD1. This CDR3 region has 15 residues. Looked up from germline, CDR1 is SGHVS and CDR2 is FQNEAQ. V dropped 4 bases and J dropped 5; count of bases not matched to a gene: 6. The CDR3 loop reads CASSWGTGRNEKLFF. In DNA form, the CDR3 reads TGTGCCAGCAGCTGGGGGACAGGAAGAAATGAAAAACTGTTTTTT.

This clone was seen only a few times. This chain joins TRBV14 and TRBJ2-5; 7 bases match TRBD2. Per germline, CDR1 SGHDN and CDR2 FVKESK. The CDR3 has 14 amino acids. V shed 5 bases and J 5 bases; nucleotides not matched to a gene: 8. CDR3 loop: CASSSWTSQETQYF. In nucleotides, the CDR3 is TGTGCCAGCAGCTCCTGGACTAGTCAGGAGACCCAGTACTTC.

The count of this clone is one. The CDR3: CASTSDSAPYEQYF. CDR3 nucleotide sequence: TGTGCCAGCACCTCGGACTCTGCCCCCTACGAGCAGTACTTC. The chain employs TRBV6-5 and TRBJ2-7; weak D call: TRBD2 (5 bases). The CDR3 contains 14 residues. CDR1 is MNHEY and CDR2 is SVGAGI in the germline V gene. Trimming shortened V by 7 bases and J by 2 bases, and 15 bases separated the two germline ends.

The CDR3 region is CASSGLQGVQQFF. As DNA, the CDR3 is TGTGCCAGCAGTGGATTACAGGGTGTCCAGCAGTTCTTC. This chain connects TRBV12-3 or TRBV12-4 to TRBJ2-1, with D possibly matching TRBD1 (6 bases). The ends were cut back, 5 bases at V and 11 bases at J, with 16 bases in the middle. CDR3 size: 13 residues.

DNA for the CDR3: TGTGCCAGCAGCACCCGGACAGGGACCTCCGAGCAGTACTTC. Its protein product is CASSTRTGTSEQYF. The V call is TRBV7-6, the J call TRBJ2-7; the match to TRBD1 covers 8 bases. With 5 bases clipped from V and 6 bases from J, the junction kept 9 bases outside the gene matches. Germline CDR1 SGHVS, CDR2 FNYEAQ. This CDR3 has 14 amino acids.

Written as DNA, the CDR3 is TGTGCCAGCAGCGTAGATTACTCTGGGGCCAACGTCCTGACTTTC. It specifies CASSVDYSGANVLTF. This rearrangement joins TRBV9 to TRBJ2-6; D not certain. The CDR3 runs to 15 residues. Germline V gene sequence: CDR1 SGDLS, CDR2 YYNGEE. Trimming removed 0 bases at V and 0 bases at J, with 4 bases between.

The CDR3 DNA reads as TGTGCCAGCCTCCTCACAGATACGCAGTATTTT. This translates into CASLLTDTQYF. The J gene is TRBJ2-3, the V gene TRBV11-2; D not certain. Germline V gives CDR1 SGHAT, CDR2 FQNNGV. The CDR3 extends over 11 amino acids. V was trimmed by 8 bases and J by 2 bases, leaving 5 bases between them.

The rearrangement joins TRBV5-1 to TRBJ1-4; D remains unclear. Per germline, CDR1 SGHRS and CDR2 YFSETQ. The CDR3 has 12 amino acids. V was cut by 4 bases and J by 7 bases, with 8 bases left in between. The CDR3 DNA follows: TGCGCCAGCAGCCCACCGGGTGAAAAACTGTTTTTT. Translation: CASSPPGEKLFF. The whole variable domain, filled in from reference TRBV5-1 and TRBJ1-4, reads KAGVTQTPRYLIKTRGQQVTLSCSPISGHRSVSWYQQTPGQGLQFLFEYFSETQRNKGNFPGRFSGRQFSNSRSEMNVSTLELGDSALYLCASSPPGEKLFFGSGTQLSVL.

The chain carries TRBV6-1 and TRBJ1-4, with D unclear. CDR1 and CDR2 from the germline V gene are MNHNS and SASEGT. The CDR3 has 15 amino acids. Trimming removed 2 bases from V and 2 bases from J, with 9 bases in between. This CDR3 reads CASSEMAGTNEKLFF. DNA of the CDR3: TGTGCCAGCAGTGAAATGGCAGGCACTAATGAAAAACTGTTTTTT.

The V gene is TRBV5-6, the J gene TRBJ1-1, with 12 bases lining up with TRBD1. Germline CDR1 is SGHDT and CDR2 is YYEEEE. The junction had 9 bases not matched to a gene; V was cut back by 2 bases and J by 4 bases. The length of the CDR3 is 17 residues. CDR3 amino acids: CASSFDLGQGAFTEAFF. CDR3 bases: TGTGCCAGCAGCTTCGACTTGGGACAGGGGGCTTTCACTGAAGCTTTCTTT.

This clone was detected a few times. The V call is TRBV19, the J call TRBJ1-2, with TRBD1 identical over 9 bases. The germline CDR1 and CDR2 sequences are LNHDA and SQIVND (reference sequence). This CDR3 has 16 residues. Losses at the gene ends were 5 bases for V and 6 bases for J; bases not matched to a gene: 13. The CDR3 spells CASSLRPGTGTDGYTF. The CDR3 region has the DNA TGTGCCAGTAGTTTACGACCCGGGACAGGGACCGATGGCTACACCTTC.

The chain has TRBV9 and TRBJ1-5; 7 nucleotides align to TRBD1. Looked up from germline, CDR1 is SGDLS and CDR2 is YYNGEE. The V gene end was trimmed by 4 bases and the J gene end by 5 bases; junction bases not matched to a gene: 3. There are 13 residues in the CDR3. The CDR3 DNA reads TGTGCCAGCAGCTTAGGGACAGATCAGCCCCAGCATTTT. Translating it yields CASSLGTDQPQHF.

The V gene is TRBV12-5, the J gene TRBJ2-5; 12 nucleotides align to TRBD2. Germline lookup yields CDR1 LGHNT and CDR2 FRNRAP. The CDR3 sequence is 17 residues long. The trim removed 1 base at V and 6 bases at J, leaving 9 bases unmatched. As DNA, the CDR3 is TGTGCTAGTGGTTTGGGAACTGGACTAGCGGGGTCCAAGACCCAGTACTTC. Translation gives CASGLGTGLAGSKTQYF.

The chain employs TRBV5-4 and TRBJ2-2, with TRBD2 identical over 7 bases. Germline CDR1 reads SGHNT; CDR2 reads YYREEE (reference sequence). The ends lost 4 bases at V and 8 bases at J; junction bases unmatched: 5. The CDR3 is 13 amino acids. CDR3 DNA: TGTGCCAGCAGCGCCGGACTAGTTGGGGAGCTGTTTTTT. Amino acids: CASSAGLVGELFF.

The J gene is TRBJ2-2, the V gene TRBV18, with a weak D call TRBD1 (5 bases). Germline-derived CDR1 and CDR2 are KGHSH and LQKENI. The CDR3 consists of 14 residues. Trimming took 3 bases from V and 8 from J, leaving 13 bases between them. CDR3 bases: TGTGCCAGCTCACCTATACTACAGGATGGGGAGCTGTTTTTT. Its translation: CASSPILQDGELFF. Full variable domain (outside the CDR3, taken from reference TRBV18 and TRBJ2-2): NAGVMQNPRHLVRRRGQEARLRCSPMKGHSHVYWYRQLPEEGLKFMVYLQKENIIDESGMPKERFSAEFPKEGPSILRIQQVVRGDSAAYFCASSPILQDGELFFGEGSRLTVL.

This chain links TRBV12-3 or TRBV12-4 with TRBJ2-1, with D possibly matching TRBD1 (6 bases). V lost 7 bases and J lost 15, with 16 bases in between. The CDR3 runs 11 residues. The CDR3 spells CASTPRTVLFF. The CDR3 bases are TGTGCCAGCACCCCGAGGACAGTTCTGTTCTTC.

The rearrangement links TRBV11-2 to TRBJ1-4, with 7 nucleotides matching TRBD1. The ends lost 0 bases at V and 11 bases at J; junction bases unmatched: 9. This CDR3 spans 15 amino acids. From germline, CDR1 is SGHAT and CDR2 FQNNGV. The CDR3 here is CASSLDQAGGAKLFF. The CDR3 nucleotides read TGTGCCAGCAGCTTAGATCAGGCAGGGGGAGCCAAACTGTTTTTT. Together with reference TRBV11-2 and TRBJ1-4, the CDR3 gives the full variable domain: EAGVAQSPRYKIIEKRQSVAFWCNPISGHATLYWYQQILGQGPKLLIQFQNNGVVDDSQLPKDRFSAERLKGVDSTLKIQPAKLEDSAVYLCASSLDQAGGAKLFFGSGTQLSVL.

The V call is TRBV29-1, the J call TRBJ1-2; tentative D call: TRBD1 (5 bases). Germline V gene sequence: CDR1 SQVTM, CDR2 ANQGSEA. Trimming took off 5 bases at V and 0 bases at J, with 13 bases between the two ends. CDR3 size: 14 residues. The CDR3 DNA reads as TGCAGCGTTAGTTTGGGGGGAGCTAACTATGGCTACACCTTC. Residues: CSVSLGGANYGYTF.

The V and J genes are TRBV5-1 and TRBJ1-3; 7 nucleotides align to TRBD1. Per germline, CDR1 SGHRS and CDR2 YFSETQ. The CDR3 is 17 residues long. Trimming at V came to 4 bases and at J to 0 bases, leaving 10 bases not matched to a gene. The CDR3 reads CASSPRQGPNSGNTIYF. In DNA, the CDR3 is TGCGCCAGCAGCCCAAGACAGGGACCCAACTCTGGAAACACCATATATTTT.

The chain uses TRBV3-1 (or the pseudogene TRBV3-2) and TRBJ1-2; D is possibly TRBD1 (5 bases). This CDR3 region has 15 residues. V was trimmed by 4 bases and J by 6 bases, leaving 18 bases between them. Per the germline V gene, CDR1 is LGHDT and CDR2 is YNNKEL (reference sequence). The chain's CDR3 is CASSLLSQGLHGYTF. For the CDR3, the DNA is TGTGCCAGCAGCCTCCTCTCCCAGGGTCTTCATGGCTACACCTTC.